This entry is about one TCR beta chain. Its antigen remains unknown. These data belong to a study of cytomegalovirus exposure and HLA in healthy donors. Primers: 60 Vbeta forward and 13 Jbeta reverse. Assay used: immunoSEQ multiplex PCR; TCRdb lists only in-frame clones, some missing. Here the sample spans approximately 60,000 clones, roughly 80% being singletons. Findings of the study overall: Association with HLA alleles at 0.05 false discovery rate was found for roughly 17,000 TCR beta sequences in a later analysis. In a later analysis, parvovirus B19, influenza, CMV and Epstein-Barr virus appeared linked to several top co-occurrence clusters.

The specimen was PBMCs. This clonotype originated in a man aged 30-40 years in good health and CMV-seronegative.

CDR3 sequence (DNA): TGTGCCAGCAGCTTTGGACAGGGCCAAGAGACCCAGTACTTC. Residues: CASSFGQGQETQYF. This rearrangement joins TRBV11-2 to TRBJ2-5; the match to TRBD1 covers 8 bases. V gave up 3 bases and J gave up 1 base; unmatched junction bases: 1. The CDR3 is 14 residues long. CDR1 and CDR2 (germline): SGHAT, FQNNGV.